This T cell receptor beta chain was obtained from a study of blood T cell repertoires in COVID-19. Study-level background: T cells, B-cell-depleted T cells, or PBMCs supplied cDNA or gDNA.

CDR1 and CDR2 (germline): LGHDT, YNNKEL (reference sequence). CDR3 size: 14 residues. The trim removed 4 bases at V and 5 bases at J, leaving 6 bases unmatched. The table came from immunoSEQ multiplex PCR; TCRdb's copy has only in-frame clones and leaves some out. The sample has about 190,000 clones, roughly nine tenths seen once; the top ten hold 1.1%. The TCR was taken from a man aged 30-40 years with acute or convalescent COVID-19. Sequencing was done on a sample of peripheral blood. The rearrangement joins TRBV3-1 (or the pseudogene TRBV3-2) to TRBJ1-2, with 8 bases lining up with TRBD1. This CDR3 reads CASSLRQGRYGYTF. DNA for the CDR3: TGTGCCAGCAGCCTAAGACAGGGGAGATATGGCTACACCTTC.